One and the same sample provided the 19 T cell receptor beta chains below, sequenced in a study of T cells in narcolepsy. Assay: immunoSEQ multiplex PCR; the TCRdb copy retains only in-frame clones and omits some. The data show some 34,000 clones, 81% seen once. The material sequenced was memory (CD45RA-) CD4+ T cells from blood. The receptor set was obtained from a human donor in good health.

The gene calls are TRBV19 and TRBJ2-5; tentatively, D is TRBD1 (5 bases). This CDR3 region has 13 residues. Trimming cost V 6 bases and J 2 bases, with 10 bases left between them. The germline V gene has CDR1 LNHDA and CDR2 SQIVND (reference sequence). The CDR3 DNA reads as TGTGCCAGTAGCGCAGGGTTACAAGAGACCCAGTACTTC. Translated, it gives CASSAGLQETQYF.

The gene calls are TRBV4-2 and TRBJ2-1, with 13 bases matching TRBD2. Germline V gene lookup returns CDR1 LGHNA and CDR2 YNFKEQ. The V and J ends lost 3 bases and 4 bases, in that order; junction bases with no gene match: 3. The CDR3 sequence is 16 residues long. The CDR3, as DNA: TGTGCCAGCAGCCAGGCGGGACTAGCGGGATACAATGAGCAGTTCTTC. This translates into CASSQAGLAGYNEQFF.

The rearrangement uses TRBV2 and TRBJ2-3; 8 nucleotides align to TRBD1. V was clipped by 6 bases and J by 3 bases; unmatched bases: 2. CDR1 is SNHLY and CDR2 is FYNNEI in the germline V gene. The CDR3 runs 13 residues. CDR3 bases: TGTGCCAGCAGAGGGGACAGGACAGATACGCAGTATTTT. Protein product: CASRGDRTDTQYF.

The chain joins TRBV7-3 to TRBJ1-2; TRBD1 matches 7 bases. CDR1 and CDR2 (germline): SGHTA, FQGTGA. This CDR3 comprises 15 residues. The trim removed 5 bases at V and 0 bases at J, leaving 6 bases unmatched. CDR3 residues: CASSVSGGANYGYTF. The CDR3 region has the DNA TGTGCCAGCAGCGTGTCAGGGGGAGCTAACTATGGCTACACCTTC. Full variable domain (outside the CDR3, taken from reference TRBV7-3 and TRBJ1-2): GAGVSQTPSNKVTEKGKYVELRCDPISGHTALYWYRQSLGQGPEFLIYFQGTGAADDSGLPNDRFFAVRPEGSVSTLKIQRTERGDSAVYLCASSVSGGANYGYTFGSGTRLTVV.

The chain joins TRBV5-1 to TRBJ2-5; 7 nucleotides line up with TRBD2. The CDR3 runs to 15 residues. Germline lookup yields CDR1 SGHRS and CDR2 YFSETQ. V gave up 7 bases and J gave up 2 bases; unmatched junction bases: 11. The CDR3 loop is CASGPGTMGQETQYF. For the CDR3, the DNA is TGCGCCAGCGGACCGGGGACTATGGGGCAAGAGACCCAGTACTTC.

The V and J genes are TRBV7-2 and TRBJ2-3, with no clear D. V lost 5 bases and J 2 bases, leaving 5 bases between the germline ends. There are 12 residues in the CDR3. The V gene's germline CDR1 is SGHTA and CDR2 FQGNSA. The CDR3 DNA is TGTGCCAGCAGCCCCTACACAGATACGCAGTATTTT. As protein: CASSPYTDTQYF.

V is TRBV14 and J is TRBJ2-7; no clear D. The germline V gene has CDR1 SGHDN and CDR2 FVKESK. The CDR3 totals 15 residues. V lost 2 bases and J 3 bases, leaving 14 bases between the germline ends. The CDR3 DNA reads TGTGCCAGCAGCCAAATCGGAAGTCTAGACTACGAGCAGTACTTC. Its protein product is CASSQIGSLDYEQYF.

V gene TRBV19 combines with J gene TRBJ1-2, with 8 positions matching TRBD1. Germline CDR1 is LNHDA and CDR2 is SQIVND (reference sequence). V lost 4 bases to trimming and J lost 3 bases; unmatched junction nucleotides: 10. This CDR3 has 16 residues. The CDR3 nucleotides read TGTGCCAGTAGTACGATTAGACAGGGGCCTTACTATGGCTACACCTTC. Residues: CASSTIRQGPYYGYTF.

The chain recombines TRBV7-6 with TRBJ2-5, with TRBD2 matching 13 bases. CDR1 is SGHVS, CDR2 FNYEAQ, per germline. This CDR3 is built from 17 residues. V was clipped by 5 bases and J by 4 bases; unmatched bases: 10. CDR3 protein: CASSARTSGGAGETQYF. The CDR3 coding sequence is TGTGCCAGCAGCGCCAGGACTAGCGGGGGAGCCGGAGAGACCCAGTACTTC.

The chain recombines TRBV7-9 with TRBJ1-1, with D perhaps TRBD1 (5 bases). CDR1 SEHNR and CDR2 FQNEAQ come from the germline V gene (reference sequence). The CDR3 has 14 residues. Trimming cost V 6 bases and J 5 bases, with 16 bases left between them. The CDR3 DNA sequence: TGTGCCAGCAGAACCCAGGGTGTAGGTACTGAAGCTTTCTTT. Amino acids: CASRTQGVGTEAFF.

The gene calls are TRBV18 and TRBJ1-4; D is perhaps TRBD1 (6 bases). V was cut by 1 base and J by 5 bases, with 8 bases left in between. The CDR3 spans 14 residues. Germline V gene lookup returns CDR1 KGHSH and CDR2 LQKENI. The CDR3 protein is CASSPRGGNEKLFF. CDR3 in DNA: TGTGCCAGCTCACCACGAGGGGGAAATGAAAAACTGTTTTTT.

V usage is TRBV5-8 and J usage is TRBJ2-2; 10 bases are a match to TRBD1. Trimming at V came to 3 bases and at J to 1 base, leaving 0 bases not matched to a gene. The length of the CDR3 is 15 residues. The V gene's germline CDR1 is SGHTS and CDR2 YDEGEE. The CDR3 DNA follows: TGTGCCAGCAGCTGGGACAGGGGGAACACCGGGGAGCTGTTTTTT. This translates into CASSWDRGNTGELFF.

V usage is TRBV18 and J usage is TRBJ2-3; perhaps TRBD2 as D (6 bases). The CDR3 runs 15 residues. Trimming removed 6 bases at V and 2 bases at J, with 15 bases between. Per the germline V gene, CDR1 is KGHSH and CDR2 is LQKENI. The CDR3 DNA is TGTGCCAGCTCCCAGAACGGGGGAGTCACAGATACGCAGTATTTT. Translation: CASSQNGGVTDTQYF.

The CDR3 DNA reads as TGTGCCAGCAGCCCTAGAGGGACAGGAACGATGAGCTCTGGGGCCAACGTCCTGACTTTC. This translates into CASSPRGTGTMSSGANVLTF. The chain carries TRBV27 and TRBJ2-6, with 8 positions matching TRBD1. V lost 6 bases and J lost 0; bases outside the gene matches: 16. The CDR3 runs to 20 residues. The germline gives CDR1 MNHEY, CDR2 SMNVEV (reference sequence).

Written as DNA, the CDR3 is TGTGCCAACAAACCAGCGGGGGCTAGCGGGAGTCTAGGCGAGCAGTACTTC. This codes for CANKPAGASGSLGEQYF. This rearrangement joins TRBV7-8 to TRBJ2-7; 10 nucleotides match TRBD2. The length of the CDR3 is 17 residues. Germline values: CDR1 SGHVS, CDR2 FQNEAQ. The junction had 21 bases not matched to a gene; V was cut back by 10 bases and J by 6 bases.

This chain joins TRBV19 and TRBJ2-5; TRBD2 aligns across 15 bases. Germline loops: CDR1 LNHDA, CDR2 SQIVND (reference sequence). The CDR3 runs 18 residues. With 3 bases clipped from V and 0 bases from J, the junction kept 5 bases outside the gene matches. The CDR3 coding sequence is TGTGCCAGTAGTATCAGGACTAGCGGGGGGGCCTACCAAGAGACCCAGTACTTC. Translated, it gives CASSIRTSGGAYQETQYF. Full variable domain (missing parts from reference TRBV19 and TRBJ2-5): DGGITQSPKYLFRKEGQNVTLSCEQNLNHDAMYWYRQDPGQGLRLIYYSQIVNDFQKGDIAEGYSVSREKKESFPLTVTSAQKNPTAFYLCASSIRTSGGAYQETQYFGPGTRLLVL.

This clone has only a few counts. Written as DNA, the CDR3 is TGTGCCAGCAGATTGGACAGGGGGAACACCGGGGAGCTGTTTTTT. Its translation is CASRLDRGNTGELFF. The J gene is TRBJ2-2, the V gene TRBV2; 9 positions agree with TRBD1. V dropped 6 bases and J dropped 1; count of bases not matched to a gene: 3. The CDR3 contains 15 residues. Germline lookup yields CDR1 SNHLY and CDR2 FYNNEI.

The chain combines TRBV10-1 with TRBJ2-3; D is unresolved. Trimming left V 7 bases short and J 6 bases short, with 14 bases between. This CDR3 region has 13 residues. Germline-derived CDR1 and CDR2 are WNHNN and SYGVQD (reference sequence). The CDR3 reads CASTRDFLDTQYF. CDR3 in DNA: TGCGCCAGCACCCGAGATTTTTTGGATACGCAGTATTTT.

The chain recombines TRBV6-1 with TRBJ1-4, with TRBD1 as a possible D gene (6 bases). This CDR3 has 17 residues. V dropped 3 bases and J dropped 0 bases, with 14 bases sitting between them. CDR1 is MNHNS, CDR2 SASEGT, per germline. DNA for the CDR3: TGTGCCAGCAGTGACCAGGGGCCCGTTGCAACTAATGAAAAACTGTTTTTT. It yields the protein CASSDQGPVATNEKLFF.